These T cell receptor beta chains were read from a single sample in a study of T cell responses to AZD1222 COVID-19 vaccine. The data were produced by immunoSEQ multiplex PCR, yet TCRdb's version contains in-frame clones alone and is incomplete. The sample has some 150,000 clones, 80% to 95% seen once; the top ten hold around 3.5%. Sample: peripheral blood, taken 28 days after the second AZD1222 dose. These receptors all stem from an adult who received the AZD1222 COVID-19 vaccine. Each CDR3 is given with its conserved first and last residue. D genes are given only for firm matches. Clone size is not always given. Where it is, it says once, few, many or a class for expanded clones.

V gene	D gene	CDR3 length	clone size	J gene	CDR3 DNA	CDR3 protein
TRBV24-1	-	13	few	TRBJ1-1	TGTGCCACCAGTGAAGGACAGTATTCTGAAGCTTTCTTT	CATSEGQYSEAFF
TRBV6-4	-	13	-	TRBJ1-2	TGTGCCAGCAGCCAGGACGGAGGTGGGGGCTACACCTTC	CASSQDGGGGYTF
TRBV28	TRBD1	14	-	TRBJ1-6	TGTGCCAGCTGCCACAGGGGGCGTAATTCACCCCTCCACTTT	CASCHRGRNSPLHF
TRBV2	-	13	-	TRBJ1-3	TGTGCCAGCCGAGAAGGGGGTGGAAACACCATATATTTT	CASREGGGNTIYF
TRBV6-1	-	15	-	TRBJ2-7	TGTGCCAGCAGTGAGCAGGGGTTGGCAACCTACGAGCAGTACTTC	CASSEQGLATYEQYF
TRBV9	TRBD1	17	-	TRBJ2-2	TGTGCCAGCAGCGTAGTCTATGGACAGGGCGTACCCGGGGAGCTGTTTTTT	CASSVVYGQGVPGELFF
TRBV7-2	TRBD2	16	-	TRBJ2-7	TGTGCCAGCAGCTTAGCGGGGGGGAGAAACTCCTACGAGCAGTACTTC	CASSLAGGRNSYEQYF
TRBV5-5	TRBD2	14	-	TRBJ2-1	TGTGCCAGCAGCCGACTAGCGGGGAGGAATGAGCAGTTCTTC	CASSRLAGRNEQFF
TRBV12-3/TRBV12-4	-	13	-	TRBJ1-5	TGTGCCAGCAGCGGGACAAGCAATCAGCCCCAGCATTTT	CASSGTSNQPQHF
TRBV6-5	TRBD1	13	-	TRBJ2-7	TGTGCCAGCAGTCAGGGGGTCTCCTACGAGCAGTACTTC	CASSQGVSYEQYF
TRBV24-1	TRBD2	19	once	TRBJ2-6	TGTGCCACCTGTCCCCGGGGCGGGGGTCGAACATCTGGGGCCAACGTCCTGACTTTC	CATCPRGGGRTSGANVLTF
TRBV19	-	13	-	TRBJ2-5	TGTGCCAGTAGTCTAGAGGTACAAGAGACCCAGTACTTC	CASSLEVQETQYF
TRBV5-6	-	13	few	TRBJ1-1	TGTGCCAGCAGCCCCAACGCGGGCTGGGGAGCTTTCTTT	CASSPNAGWGAFF